The present T cell receptor beta chain was sequenced within a study of shared clonotypes between healthy human individuals. The CDR3 extends over 16 amino acids. CDR1 and CDR2 (germline): SGHDN, FVKESK. Trimming left V 3 bases short and J 2 bases short, with 16 bases between. General observations from the study: In general, naive subsets displayed greater estimated richness than memory subsets did.

This clone showed up just a few times. Its antigen is as yet unknown. The material for each subset, its genomic DNA, was split evenly across several immunoSEQ plates. TCRdb's table, derived via immunoSEQ multiplex PCR, lists solely in-frame clones and lacks some. This table has about 1 million clones, around 74% appearing once. The sequence was obtained from a man aged 18 to 29 in good health. What was sequenced was memory CD4+ T cells sorted from blood. Subset here: CD45RA-negative fraction. The chain employs TRBV14 and TRBJ1-1, with a possible D match to TRBD1 (5 bases). Written as DNA, the CDR3 is TGTGCCAGCAGCCAGACGGGACGGGGATTAAACACTGAAGCTTTCTTT. Residues: CASSQTGRGLNTEAFF. The full variable domain, with the rest looked up from reference TRBV14 and TRBJ1-1, is EAGVTQFPSHSVIEKGQTVTLRCDPISGHDNLYWYRRVMGKEIKFLLHFVKESKQDESGMPNNRFLAERTGGTYSTLKVQPAELEDSGVYFCASSQTGRGLNTEAFFGQGTRLTVV.